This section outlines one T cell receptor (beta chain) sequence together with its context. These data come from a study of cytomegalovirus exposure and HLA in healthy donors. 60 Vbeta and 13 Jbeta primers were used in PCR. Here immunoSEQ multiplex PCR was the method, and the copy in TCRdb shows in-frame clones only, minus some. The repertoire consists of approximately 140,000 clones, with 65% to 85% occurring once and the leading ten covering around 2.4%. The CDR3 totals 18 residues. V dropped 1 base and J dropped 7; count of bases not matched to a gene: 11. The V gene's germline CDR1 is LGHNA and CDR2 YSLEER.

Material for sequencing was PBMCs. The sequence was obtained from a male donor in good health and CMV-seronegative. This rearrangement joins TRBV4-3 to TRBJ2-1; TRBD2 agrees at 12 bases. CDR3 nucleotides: TGCGCCAGCAGCCAAGGTCTGGAACTAGCGGGAGGTAGTAATGAGCAGTTCTTC. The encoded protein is CASSQGLELAGGSNEQFF.